This TCR beta chain derives from a study of T cell responses to AZD1222 COVID-19 vaccine. Data came from immunoSEQ multiplex PCR; TCRdb stores just in-frame clones and leaves some out. The sample holds more than 95,000 clones, roughly nine tenths seen once. Study-wide points: All repertoire sampling was performed exclusively after the peak T cell response. Just six AZD1222 recipients were seropositive at baseline.

As concerns this clone: What it binds is not known.

CDR1 and CDR2 (germline): DFQATT, SNEGSKA (reference sequence). Trimming took 3 bases from V and 7 from J, leaving 10 bases between them. This CDR3 is built from 13 residues. This clonotype was obtained from an adult in good health. Sequenced here: peripheral blood, sampled on day 0 of AZD1222 vaccination. This sequence joins TRBV20-1 and TRBJ1-6; D unclear. The CDR3 DNA reads TGCAGTGCTAGTACGGATCCGAATTCACCCCTCCACTTT. Amino acids: CSASTDPNSPLHF.